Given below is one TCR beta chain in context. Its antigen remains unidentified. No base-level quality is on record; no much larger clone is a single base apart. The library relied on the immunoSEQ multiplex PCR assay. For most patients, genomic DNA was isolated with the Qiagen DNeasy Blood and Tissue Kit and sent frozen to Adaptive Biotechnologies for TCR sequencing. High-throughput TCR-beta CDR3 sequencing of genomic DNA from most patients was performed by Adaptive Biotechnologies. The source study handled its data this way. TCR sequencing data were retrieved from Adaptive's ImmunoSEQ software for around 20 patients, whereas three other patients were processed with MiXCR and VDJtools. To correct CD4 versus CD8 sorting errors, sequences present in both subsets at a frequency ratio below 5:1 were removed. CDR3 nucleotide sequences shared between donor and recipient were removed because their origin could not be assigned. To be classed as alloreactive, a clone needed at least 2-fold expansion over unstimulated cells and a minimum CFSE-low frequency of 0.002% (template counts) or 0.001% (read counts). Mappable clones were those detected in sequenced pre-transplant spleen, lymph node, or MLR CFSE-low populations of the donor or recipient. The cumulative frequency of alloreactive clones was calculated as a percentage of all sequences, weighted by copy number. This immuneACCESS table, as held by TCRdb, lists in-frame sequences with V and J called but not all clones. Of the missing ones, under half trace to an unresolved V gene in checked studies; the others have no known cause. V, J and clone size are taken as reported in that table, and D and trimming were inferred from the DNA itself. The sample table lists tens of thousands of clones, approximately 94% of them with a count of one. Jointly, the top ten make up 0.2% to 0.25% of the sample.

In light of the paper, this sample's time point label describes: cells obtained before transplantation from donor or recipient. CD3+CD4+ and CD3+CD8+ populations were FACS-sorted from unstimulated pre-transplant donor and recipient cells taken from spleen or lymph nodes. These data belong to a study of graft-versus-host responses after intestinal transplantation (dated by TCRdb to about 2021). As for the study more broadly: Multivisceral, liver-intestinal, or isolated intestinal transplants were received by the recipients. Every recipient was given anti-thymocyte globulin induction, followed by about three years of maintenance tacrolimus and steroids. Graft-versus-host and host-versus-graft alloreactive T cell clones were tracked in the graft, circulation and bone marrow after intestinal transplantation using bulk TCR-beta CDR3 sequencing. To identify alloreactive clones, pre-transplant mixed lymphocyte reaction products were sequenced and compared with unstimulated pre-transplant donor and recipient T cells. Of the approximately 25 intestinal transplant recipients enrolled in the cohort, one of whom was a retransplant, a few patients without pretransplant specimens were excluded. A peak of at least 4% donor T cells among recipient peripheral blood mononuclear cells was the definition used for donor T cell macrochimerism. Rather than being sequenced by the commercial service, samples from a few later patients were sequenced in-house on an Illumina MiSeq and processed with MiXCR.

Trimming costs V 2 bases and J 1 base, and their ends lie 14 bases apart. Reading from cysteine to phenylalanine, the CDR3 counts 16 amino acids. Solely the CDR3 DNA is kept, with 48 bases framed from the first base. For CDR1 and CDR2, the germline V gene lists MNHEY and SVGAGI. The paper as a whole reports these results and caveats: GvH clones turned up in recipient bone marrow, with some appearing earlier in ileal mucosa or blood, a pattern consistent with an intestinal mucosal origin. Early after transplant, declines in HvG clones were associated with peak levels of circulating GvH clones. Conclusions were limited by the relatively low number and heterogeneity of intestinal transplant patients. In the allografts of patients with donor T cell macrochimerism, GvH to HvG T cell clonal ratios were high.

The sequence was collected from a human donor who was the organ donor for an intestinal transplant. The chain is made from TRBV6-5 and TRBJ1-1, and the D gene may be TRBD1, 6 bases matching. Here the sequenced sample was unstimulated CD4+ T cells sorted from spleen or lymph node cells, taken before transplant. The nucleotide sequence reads TGTGCCAGCAGTTACGTTGGCGGACAGAAGAACACTGAAGCTTTCTTT. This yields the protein CASSYVGGQKNTEAFF.